Listed below are T cell receptor beta chains from one sample, sequenced in a study of T cells after yellow fever vaccination. TCRdb fed the 5' RACE reads into MiXCR, producing one record per CDR3 protein. The data show about 320,000 distinct CDR3 sequences, roughly a tenth seen once. Material: CD4+ T cells sorted from PBMCs, obtained 45 days after the yellow fever booster vaccination. These receptors all stem from a man aged 18-30 years who received the YFV17D yellow fever vaccine. Each CDR3 is given with its conserved first and last residue. A D gene is named only where the DNA matches it firmly. Clone size appears in some rows only: once, few, many, or a class for an expanded clone.

CDR3: CASSFEGYGYTF; DNA: TGTGCCAGCAGTTTTGAGGGTTATGGCTACACCTTC; D: NA; V: TRBV12-3/TRBV12-4; J: TRBJ1-2; size: NA
CDR3: CARTSSSGGFGETQYF; DNA: TGTGCCCGCACATCTAGTTCGGGCGGTTTTGGAGAGACCCAGTACTTC; D: NA; V: TRBV7-3; J: TRBJ2-5; size: few
CDR3: CSAPTRSGANVLTF; DNA: TGCAGTGCTCCTACTAGGTCTGGGGCCAACGTCCTGACTTTC; D: NA; V: TRBV20-1; J: TRBJ2-6; size: many
CDR3: CASSQEGLASETQYF; DNA: TGCGCCAGCAGCCAAGAGGGACTAGCCTCCGAGACCCAGTACTTC; D: TRBD2; V: TRBV4-3; J: TRBJ2-5; size: many
CDR3: CASSQGTGGAETQYF; DNA: TGTGCCAGTAGTCAAGGGACAGGGGGCGCGGAGACCCAGTACTTC; D: TRBD1; V: TRBV19; J: TRBJ2-5; size: few
CDR3: CASSLKTGGNQPQHF; DNA: TGTGCCAGCAGCCTCAAAACAGGGGGGAATCAGCCCCAGCATTTT; D: TRBD1; V: TRBV7-2; J: TRBJ1-5; size: NA
CDR3: CASQQGAHGSPLHF; DNA: TGTGCCAGCCAACAGGGGGCTCACGGCTCACCCCTCCACTTT; D: TRBD1; V: TRBV6-5; J: TRBJ1-6; size: many
CDR3: CAISESDRRGQQPQHF; DNA: TGTGCCATCAGTGAGTCCGACCGCAGGGGCCAGCAGCCCCAGCATTTT; D: NA; V: TRBV10-3; J: TRBJ1-5; size: few
CDR3: CASSQGRLLSPQHF; DNA: TGTGCCAGCAGCCAAGGGCGGCTTTTATCGCCCCAGCATTTT; D: NA; V: TRBV4-2; J: TRBJ1-5; size: few
CDR3: CASSASPGGSGYTF; DNA: TGTGCCAGCAGCGCAAGTCCAGGGGGATCAGGCTACACCTTC; D: TRBD1; V: TRBV11-2; J: TRBJ1-2; size: NA
CDR3: CASARLRQETQYF; DNA: TGTGCCAGCGCACGTCTCCGCCAAGAGACCCAGTACTTC; D: NA; V: TRBV6-2/TRBV6-3; J: TRBJ2-5; size: few
CDR3: CASTGQGNSPLHF; DNA: TGTGCCAGCACGGGACAGGGGAATTCACCCCTCCACTTT; D: TRBD1; V: TRBV6-1; J: TRBJ1-6; size: many
CDR3: CASSSFSGEKLFF; DNA: TGTGCCAGCAGTTCCTTTAGTGGAGAGAAACTGTTTTTT; D: NA; V: TRBV7-9; J: TRBJ1-4; size: many
CDR3: CSARDRGRGLTEAFF; DNA: TGCAGTGCTAGAGATAGGGGCAGGGGTCTCACTGAAGCTTTCTTT; D: NA; V: TRBV20-1; J: TRBJ1-1; size: many
CDR3: CASSFGSQGTEKLFF; DNA: TGCGCCAGCAGCTTCGGGAGCCAGGGGACGGAAAAACTGTTTTTT; D: NA; V: TRBV5-1; J: TRBJ1-4; size: few
CDR3: CASSLNRDSDGYTF; DNA: TGTGCCAGCAGTTTAAACAGGGACAGCGACGGCTACACCTTC; D: TRBD1; V: TRBV12-3/TRBV12-4; J: TRBJ1-2; size: many
CDR3: CAWSNSYNSPLHF; DNA: TGTGCCTGGAGTAACTCCTATAATTCACCCCTCCACTTT; D: NA; V: TRBV30; J: TRBJ1-6; size: many
CDR3: CASSHPRGGNRYNEQFF; DNA: TGCGCCAGCAGCCACCCCAGGGGAGGGAATCGCTACAATGAGCAGTTCTTC; D: NA; V: TRBV4-1; J: TRBJ2-1; size: many
CDR3: CASSPRTGALYEQYF; DNA: TGTGCCAGCTCACCAAGGACAGGGGCGCTGTACGAGCAGTACTTC; D: TRBD1; V: TRBV18; J: TRBJ2-7; size: few
CDR3: CASRQMTSGGERYF; DNA: TGTGCCAGCAGGCAAATGACTAGCGGGGGGGAACGGTACTTC; D: TRBD2; V: TRBV7-2; J: TRBJ2-4; size: NA
CDR3: CASSLRGGSYNEQFF; DNA: TGTGCCAGCAGCTTAAGAGGGGGTTCCTACAATGAGCAGTTCTTC; D: NA; V: TRBV7-3; J: TRBJ2-1; size: many
CDR3: CATGLAGGATQYF; DNA: TGTGCCACCGGACTAGCGGGGGGTGCGACCCAGTACTTC; D: TRBD2; V: TRBV27; J: TRBJ2-5; size: few
CDR3: CSAREGTGGTGRYEQYF; DNA: TGCAGTGCTAGAGAAGGGACAGGGGGCACCGGGCGGTACGAGCAGTACTTC; D: TRBD1; V: TRBV20-1; J: TRBJ2-7; size: few